The present entry profiles one T cell receptor beta chain with its context. These data come from a study of CD8 T cells in ankylosing spondylitis. CDR1 is GTSNPN and CDR2 is SVGIG in the germline V gene (reference sequence). Trimming pared 2 bases from V and 4 bases from J, leaving 11 bases between. The CDR3 length is 13 residues. TCRdb called the 5' RACE reads again in MiXCR, with one record for every CDR3 protein. Among roughly 120,000 distinct CDR3 sequences listed, roughly 15% were seen once. The receptor comes from a female donor with ankylosing spondylitis or in good health (not recorded which). J is TRBJ1-2 and V is TRBV30, with unresolved D. The sample taken for sequencing was blood, either unsorted or a sorted T cell fraction (not recorded which). The DNA of the CDR3 is TGTGCCTGGAGTCGATTGGGGATCTATGGCTACACCTTC. Its protein product is CAWSRLGIYGYTF.